This T cell receptor (beta chain) was sequenced in a study of PD-1 blockade in classical Hodgkin lymphoma. Study-wide results and caveats: CD4+ TCR diversity rose significantly by C4D1, and CD8+ TCR diversity did not.

Libraries were prepared by immunoSEQ multiplex PCR; TCRdb keeps only in-frame clonotypes and omits some of them. The table lists about 44,000 clones, around two thirds of them singletons. Time point specified: cycle 4 day 1 (C4D1), after more than five weeks of nivolumab. Relapse was seen in all patients after autologous stem cell transplantation, and brentuximab vedotin exposure was variable. Complete response, partial response or progressive disease were the best responses. This clone occurred a few times. What it binds is unknown. Between the trimmed V and J ends, which lost 1 base and 3 bases, there was a span of 12 bases. CDR1 is SEHNR and CDR2 is FQNEAQ in the germline V gene (reference sequence). This CDR3 comprises 15 residues.

The sequence came from a human donor with classical Hodgkin lymphoma. The chain couples TRBV7-9 to TRBJ1-2; D not certain. Sequenced here: peripheral blood mononuclear cells (PBMCs), sampled before the fourth cycle of nivolumab. The CDR3 DNA is TGTGCCAGCAGCTTAGTTATAGGTACTGACTATGGCTACACCTTC. It yields the protein CASSLVIGTDYGYTF.